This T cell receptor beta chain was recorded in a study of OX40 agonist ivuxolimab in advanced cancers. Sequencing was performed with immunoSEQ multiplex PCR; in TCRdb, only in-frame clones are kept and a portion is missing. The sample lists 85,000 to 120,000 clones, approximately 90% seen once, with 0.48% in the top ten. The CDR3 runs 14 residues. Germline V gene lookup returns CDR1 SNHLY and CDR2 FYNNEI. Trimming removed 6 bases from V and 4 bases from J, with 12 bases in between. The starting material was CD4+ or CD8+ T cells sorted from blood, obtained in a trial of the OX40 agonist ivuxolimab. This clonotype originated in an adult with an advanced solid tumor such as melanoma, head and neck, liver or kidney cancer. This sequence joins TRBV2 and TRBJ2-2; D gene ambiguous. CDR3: CASRERLSTGELFF. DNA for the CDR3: TGTGCCAGCAGAGAGAGACTTTCCACCGGGGAGCTGTTTTTT.